This T cell receptor beta chain comes out of a study of OX40 agonist ivuxolimab in advanced cancers. Describing the broader study: Ivuxolimab, which targeted the costimulatory receptor OX40 (CD134), was an agonistic, fully human IgG2 monoclonal antibody. Intravenous ivuxolimab was administered to patients every 2 weeks at six dose levels: 0.01, 0.1, 0.3, 1.5, 3 and 10 mg/kg. Among the roughly 52 dose-escalation patients, 19 had hepatocellular carcinoma, approximately 15 melanoma, 9 renal cell carcinoma and 9 head and neck cancer. The dose-escalation cohort was about 83% male with a mean age of roughly 60 years, ranging from roughly 20 to 80. Prior anti-PD-1, anti-PD-L1 or anti-CTLA-4 therapy was permitted, and about two fifths of dose-escalation patients had received checkpoint inhibitors. Partial responses were achieved by three dose-escalation patients, of whom one had hepatocellular carcinoma and two had cutaneous melanoma. Peripheral TCRbeta sequencing aimed to test whether ivuxolimab altered TCR sequence diversity and caused clonal T-cell expansion. The monotherapy dose-escalation portion (N ≈ 50 patients) of the phase I ivuxolimab trial is reported in the paper. The full study reports these points: In partial responders in the 0.1-3.0 mg/kg groups, normalized peripheral clonal expansion was found to be among the lowest, especially among CD8+ T cells. Antigen specificity was not determined for the clonally expanded peripheral T cells. Low levels of normalized T-cell clonal expansion were also seen in some nonresponding patients. After ivuxolimab, CD8+ T cells had more expanded clones than CD4+ T cells on average. At doses of 0.1 to 3.0 mg/kg, clonal expansion of both CD4+ and CD8+ T cells in blood was seen between baseline and week 6.

Genomic DNA was isolated from the sorted cells so that the TCRbeta CDR3 region could be sequenced. TCRbeta CDR3 regions were sequenced using the immunoSEQ Assay. Imported from immuneACCESS, the table was reduced by TCRdb to in-frame sequences with V and J called. These copies leave out some clones; in studies compared against another copy, an unresolved V gene accounts for under half, and the cause of the remainder is not known. Here the sample has around 30,000 clones; roughly 90% occur a single time. The top ten hold over 9% of the sample. The trial excluded patients who had a history of autoimmune disease or who were on systemic immunosuppression. Peripheral blood for TCR sequencing was collected from all dose cohorts at baseline, on cycle 4 day 1, and on cycle 7 day 1. The samples were drawn from a first-in-human, open-label, multicenter phase I dose-escalation trial of ivuxolimab. Adults with locally advanced or metastatic head and neck squamous cell, hepatocellular, melanoma or renal cell carcinoma were enrolled in the trial. CD4+ and CD8+ T cells were sorted separately from peripheral blood before TCR sequencing.

The CDR3 runs 14 residues from the cysteine to the phenylalanine. The DNA shown is the 42-base CDR3, in frame from base 1. V is reduced by 2 bases and J by 4 bases, leaving a spacing of 9 bases between them. For CDR1 and CDR2, the germline V gene lists MGHRA and YSYEKL. Note on this clone: The antigen it binds to is not known. The sample holds no much larger clone one base away, and base qualities are not on file.

The rearranged segments are TRBV4-1 and TRBJ1-5; a tentative D call is TRBD1 (6 bases match). The starting material was CD4+ or CD8+ T cells sorted from blood, obtained in a trial of the OX40 agonist ivuxolimab. The TCR was taken from an adult with an advanced solid tumor such as melanoma, head and neck, liver or kidney cancer. This receptor carries the CDR3 CASSQRGANQPQHF. The DNA sequence reads TGCGCCAGCAGCCAACGGGGGGCGAATCAGCCCCAGCATTTT.